Listed below are T cell receptor beta chains from one sample, sequenced in a study of blood T cell repertoires in COVID-19. The assay was immunoSEQ multiplex PCR, and TCRdb's table has in-frame clones only and misses some. The table has 150,000 to 200,000 clones, roughly 82% seen once. Sequencing was performed on PBMCs or T cells enriched from blood (not recorded which). The receptors originated from a woman aged 55-69 years with acute COVID-19. CDR3s leave out the opening cysteine and the closing phenylalanine or tryptophan. The D gene is left open where the match is weak.

d_call | v_call | cdr3_aa
TRBD2 | TRBV7-9 | ASSLAPGRVEQY
TRBD2 | TRBV11-3 | ASSSRSGGPSDTQY
TRBD1 | TRBV6-5 | ASSYSGTGSSYGYT
- | TRBV4-3 | ASSQEGQPGTDTQY
- | TRBV28 | ASSSPASGSTDTQY
- | TRBV6-2/TRBV6-3 | ASSWGLNTEAF
TRBD1 | TRBV9 | ASSVGTGSTDTQY
TRBD1 | TRBV28 | ASSAGTGGYAF
TRBD2 | TRBV28 | ASSSPGGPYNEQF
TRBD2 | TRBV6-2/TRBV6-3 | ASSYSSAGVMFEEQY
- | TRBV28 | ASSRGGNQPQH
- | TRBV6-6 | ASRRGTEAF
TRBD2 | TRBV11-3 | ASSFRGANTGELF
- | TRBV6-5 | ASSTPQGRQY
- | TRBV11-3 | ASSLAPLNEQF
- | TRBV6-2/TRBV6-3 | ASSQFEAHGYT
TRBD2 | TRBV3-1/TRBV3-2 | ASSHSKGLLV